The subject of this entry is one T cell receptor (beta chain). Its cognate antigen is unknown. The study separated CD4+ cells into CD45RA+ naive and CD45RA-negative memory subsets. This record belongs to a study of shared clonotypes between healthy human individuals. The germline gives CDR1 MNHNS, CDR2 SASEGT. The CDR3 runs 13 residues. The ends were cut back, 3 bases at V and 9 bases at J, with 14 bases in the middle. Study-level results: Rarefaction indicated that sorted-subset sequencing remained incomplete although depth was large.

Clones were read by immunoSEQ multiplex PCR, and TCRdb kept only the in-frame ones, dropping some. This sample carries a few million clones, 85% to 95% of them seen once, and the ten largest clones take about 0.13%. Sequencing used naive CD4+ T cells sorted from blood. The subset is: CD45RA+ positively selected. The chain is built from TRBV6-1 and TRBJ1-1, with D unclear. The clonotype comes from a man aged 18 to 29 in good health. The CDR3 DNA follows: TGTGCCAGCAGTGAGTCAGGTGCAACTAAAGCTTTCTTT. Residues: CASSESGATKAFF.